One and the same sample provided the 23 T cell receptor beta chains below, sequenced in a study of OX40 agonist ivuxolimab in advanced cancers. Generated by immunoSEQ multiplex PCR, the TCRdb table keeps only in-frame clones and is missing some. This repertoire shows over 70,000 clones, 89% found once; its top ten account for under 0.25%. The input for sequencing was CD4+ or CD8+ T cells sorted from blood, taken in a trial of the OX40 agonist ivuxolimab. The receptors originated from an adult with an advanced solid tumor such as melanoma, head and neck, liver or kidney cancer.

The chain links TRBV28 to TRBJ1-2; TRBD1 is a possible D gene (5 bases). The CDR3 is made up of 16 amino acids. The V end was cut by 5 bases, the J end by 0 bases, with 16 bases between. Germline V gene data show CDR1 as MDHEN and CDR2 as SYDVKM. Here the CDR3 reads CASSRPRRGANYGYTF. In DNA, the CDR3 is TGTGCCAGCAGTCGACCCCGTCGGGGGGCTAACTATGGCTACACCTTC.

J is TRBJ1-2 and V is TRBV28; D gene uncertain. The ends were cut back, 4 bases at V and 8 bases at J, with 11 bases in the middle. Per the germline V gene, CDR1 is MDHEN and CDR2 is SYDVKM. CDR3 length equals 12 residues. This chain's CDR3 is CASSSPGFGYTF. CDR3 bases: TGTGCCAGCAGTTCTCCCGGTTTCGGCTACACCTTC.

This rearrangement joins TRBV6-5 to TRBJ1-1; TRBD1 matches 9 bases. The germline CDR1 and CDR2 sequences are MNHEY and SVGAGI. There are 13 residues in the CDR3. V lost 2 bases to trimming and J lost 10 bases; unmatched junction nucleotides: 5. This CDR3 reads CASSYDRGFGAFF. In DNA form, the CDR3 reads TGTGCCAGCAGTTACGACAGGGGGTTTGGAGCTTTCTTT.

This sequence joins TRBV5-1 and TRBJ2-3; D is possibly TRBD1 (7 bases). This CDR3 is built from 15 residues. V was clipped by 4 bases and J by 4 bases, with 16 bases between them. Looked up from germline, CDR1 is SGHRS and CDR2 is YFSETQ. This CDR3 reads CASSASGGNADTQYF. CDR3 DNA: TGCGCCAGCAGCGCTTCAGGGGGGAACGCAGATACGCAGTATTTT.

V usage is TRBV28 and J usage is TRBJ2-4; TRBD2 is a possible D gene (7 bases). V was cut by 6 bases and J by 3 bases, with 18 bases left in between. The CDR3 has 16 residues. Germline V gives CDR1 MDHEN, CDR2 SYDVKM. The DNA for the CDR3 is TGTGCCAGCAGCCCTGGGGGGGCATGGGGCAAAAACATTCAGTACTTC. It yields the protein CASSPGGAWGKNIQYF.

This clone was counted only a few times. The chain joins TRBV28 to TRBJ1-1; D call uncertain. V lost 1 base and J 11 bases, leaving 14 bases between the germline ends. CDR1 is MDHEN, CDR2 SYDVKM, per germline. This CDR3 spans 13 amino acids. CDR3 residues: CASSLFFREVAFF. The CDR3, as DNA: TGTGCCAGCAGTTTATTCTTTCGGGAAGTCGCTTTCTTT.

V and J are TRBV21-1 and TRBJ1-2. TRBV21-1 is deemed a pseudogene. The CDR3 spans 16 residues. CDR3 nucleotide sequence: TGTGCCAGCAAAAGGGGACGTAACGTGCTCAACTATGGCTACACCTTC. Amino acid sequence: CASKRGRNVLNYGYTF.

The V gene is TRBV4-1, the J gene TRBJ2-7, with 12 nucleotides matching TRBD2. The V and J ends lost 4 bases and 5 bases, in that order; junction bases with no gene match: 6. The CDR3 totals 15 residues. Germline V gives CDR1 MGHRA, CDR2 YSYEKL. CDR3 in DNA: TGCGCCAGCAGCCCTCTAGCGGGAGGGCCCCACGAGCAGTACTTC. Its translation is CASSPLAGGPHEQYF.

J is TRBJ2-3 and V is TRBV5-4; TRBD1 matches 8 bases. Looked up from germline, CDR1 is SGHNT and CDR2 is YYREEE (reference sequence). This CDR3 contains 15 residues. The J segment lost 2 bases and the V segment lost 4 bases, leaving 6 bases of the junction unmatched. CDR3 DNA sequence: TGTGCCAGCAGCCCAGGACAGGGTTTCACAGATACGCAGTATTTT. This sequence encodes CASSPGQGFTDTQYF.

The V call is TRBV28, the J call TRBJ2-5; possibly TRBD2 for D (6 bases). This CDR3 has 15 amino acids. Germline V gene lookup returns CDR1 MDHEN and CDR2 SYDVKM. With 3 bases removed from V and 1 base from J, the gap between germline ends came to 12 bases. CDR3 DNA: TGTGCCAGCAGTTTGGCTAGCGCCTTCCAAGAGACCCAGTACTTC. Its protein product is CASSLASAFQETQYF.

The chain has TRBV6-5 and TRBJ1-3, with D possibly being TRBD1 (6 bases). With 6 bases removed from V and 4 bases from J, the gap between germline ends came to 16 bases. Germline CDR1 reads MNHEY; CDR2 reads SVGAGI. The CDR3 loop spans 15 amino acids. As DNA, the CDR3 is TGTGCCAGCAGCCGGAGGGGGAGTTCGGGAAACACCATATATTTT. Protein sequence: CASSRRGSSGNTIYF.

This clone was seen a single time. This chain links TRBV9 with TRBJ2-2; D is possibly TRBD2 (5 bases). The V and J ends lost 0 bases and 3 bases respectively, with 6 bases between them. Germline V CDR1 and CDR2: SGDLS, YYNGEE. The CDR3 spans 14 residues. CDR3 sequence: CASSVGGHTGELFF. The CDR3 DNA is TGTGCCAGCAGCGTAGGAGGGCACACCGGGGAGCTGTTTTTT.

J is TRBJ2-5 and V is TRBV7-2; D unresolved. The end of the DNA fits TRBJ2-7 better, so the J call may be wrong. The V gene's germline CDR1 is SGHTA and CDR2 FQGNSA. The CDR3 length is 14 residues. CDR3 in DNA: TGTGCCAGCAGCTTCTCAACTTTCTCCTACGAGCAGTACTTC. Its protein product is CASSFSTFSYEQYF.

The chain joins TRBV27 to TRBJ2-5; 8 bases fit TRBD2. Germline loops: CDR1 MNHEY, CDR2 SMNVEV (reference sequence). V dropped 3 bases and J dropped 4; count of bases not matched to a gene: 7. This CDR3 has 15 residues. Here the CDR3 reads CASSLTGRARETQYF. CDR3 coding DNA: TGTGCCAGCAGTTTGACCGGGAGGGCCCGAGAGACCCAGTACTTC.

The genes are TRBV7-6 and TRBJ2-3; 11 bases are a match to TRBD2. The CDR3 is 16 residues long. The J segment lost 4 bases and the V segment lost 1 base, leaving 4 bases of the junction unmatched. Germline V lookup: CDR1 SGHVS, CDR2 FNYEAQ. The chain's CDR3 is CASSLEVAGGADTQYF. The CDR3 DNA reads as TGTGCCAGCAGCTTAGAAGTAGCGGGAGGGGCAGATACGCAGTATTTT. Together with reference TRBV7-6 and TRBJ2-3, the CDR3 gives the full variable domain: GAGVSQSPRYKVTKRGQDVALRCDPISGHVSLYWYRQALGQGPEFLTYFNYEAQQDKSGLPNDRFSAERPEGSISTLTIQRTEQRDSAMYRCASSLEVAGGADTQYFGPGTRLTVL.

The chain combines TRBV6-1 with TRBJ2-3; D may be TRBD1 (5 bases). The V end lost 8 bases, the J end lost 3 bases, and 15 bases lay between the germline ends. The CDR3 runs to 14 residues. Germline-derived CDR1 and CDR2 are MNHNS and SASEGT. The CDR3 DNA reads TGTGCCAGCTTGGAGCAGGGCGGTACAGATACGCAGTATTTT. Translation gives CASLEQGGTDTQYF.

This chain connects TRBV27 to TRBJ2-7; 7 nucleotides match TRBD2. Germline CDR1 is MNHEY and CDR2 is SMNVEV (reference sequence). This CDR3 contains 15 residues. The V segment lost 6 bases and the J segment 0 bases; nucleotides outside the gene matches: 8. The CDR3 bases are TGTGCCAGCAGCTCCAGCGGGGCGAGCTCCTACGAGCAGTACTTC. Protein: CASSSSGASSYEQYF.

In regard to this clone: At one end the junction does not follow the germline gene, possibly because of a read error. This rearrangement joins TRBV18 to TRBJ2-7; TRBD1 agrees at 7 bases. The length of the CDR3 is 14 residues. The germline CDR1 and CDR2 sequences are KGHSH and LQKENI. The chain's CDR3 is CASSPLGTEVEKYF. CDR3 nucleotides: TGTGCCAGCTCACCACTGGGGACAGAGGTCGAGAAGTACTTC.

A remark on this clone: Other DNA sequences in this sample translate to the same CDR3. The rearrangement uses TRBV5-1 and TRBJ2-5; the D is unclear. From germline, CDR1 is SGHRS and CDR2 YFSETQ. The CDR3 totals 13 residues. Trimming cost V 0 bases and J 1 base, with 4 bases left between them. CDR3 amino acids: CASSLGVQETQYF. The CDR3 region has the DNA TGCGCCAGCAGCTTGGGTGTCCAAGAGACCCAGTACTTC.

The chain couples TRBV4-2 to TRBJ1-1; possible D gene TRBD1, 6 bases. Germline CDR1 LGHNA, CDR2 YNFKEQ. The ends were cut back, 8 bases at V and 6 bases at J, with 19 bases in the middle. The CDR3 contains 14 residues. The CDR3, as DNA: TGTGCCAGCTCTAGGGTTACACAGGGAGCTGAAGCTTTCTTT. As protein: CASSRVTQGAEAFF.

The V and J genes are TRBV29-1 and TRBJ2-7; 9 nucleotides agree with TRBD1. The CDR3 is 16 residues long. The V segment lost 0 bases and the J segment 4 bases; nucleotides outside the gene matches: 10. CDR1 and CDR2 (germline): SQVTM, ANQGSEA. CDR3 protein: CSVEDTTGTGCYEQYV. CDR3 nucleotide sequence: TGCAGCGTTGAAGATACGACCGGGACAGGGTGTTACGAGCAGTACGTC.

This clone was detected a few times. The chain combines TRBV6-5 with TRBJ1-1; D ambiguous. This CDR3 contains 14 residues. Germline V gene sequence: CDR1 MNHEY, CDR2 SVGAGI. Deletions cut 0 bases from V and 2 bases from J, with 7 bases between. CDR3 in amino acids: CASSYSGGNTEAFF. CDR3 DNA: TGTGCCAGCAGTTACTCGGGCGGAAACACTGAAGCTTTCTTT.

The chain carries TRBV15 and TRBJ2-1; D call uncertain. V lost 1 base, J lost 8 bases, and 24 bases lay in between. CDR1 and CDR2 from the germline V gene are LNHNV and YYDKDF (reference sequence). The CDR3 runs 18 residues. The CDR3 region has the DNA TGTGCCACCAGCAGAGCCCCTTGGTTCTCAGGCAGCCTCGATGAGCAGTTCTTC. This sequence encodes CATSRAPWFSGSLDEQFF.